Below, one TCR beta chain is given with its context. As yet, its antigen is unknown. These data come from a study of cytomegalovirus exposure and HLA in healthy donors. The donors were part of the validation cohort of fewer than 150 subjects. That cohort was separate from the first cohort, which comprised fewer than 800 subjects. Trimming took off 4 bases at V and 2 bases at J, with 23 bases between the two ends. In germline, CDR1 is MNHEY, CDR2 SMNVEV (reference sequence). The CDR3 has 18 amino acids. General study findings and limits: Clusters of TCRs from the first cohort tended to co-occur in the 95 to 150 validation repertoires (as a later analysis found). It was confirmed in vitro that a few of the CMV-associated chains were specific for CMV antigens. Among TCR beta chains, those listed as cytomegalovirus-associated numbered about 160.

TCRdb's table, derived via immunoSEQ multiplex PCR, lists solely in-frame clones and lacks some. The sample holds roughly 350,000 clones, 86% seen once. This TCR came from a young woman in good health and CMV-seronegative. The V and J genes are TRBV27 and TRBJ2-5; D may be TRBD2 (5 bases). The source material was PBMCs. CDR3 DNA sequence: TGTGCCAGCAGTTGGCGGGCAGGATGGACGTTGAGGCAAGAGACCCAGTACTTC. Amino acids: CASSWRAGWTLRQETQYF.